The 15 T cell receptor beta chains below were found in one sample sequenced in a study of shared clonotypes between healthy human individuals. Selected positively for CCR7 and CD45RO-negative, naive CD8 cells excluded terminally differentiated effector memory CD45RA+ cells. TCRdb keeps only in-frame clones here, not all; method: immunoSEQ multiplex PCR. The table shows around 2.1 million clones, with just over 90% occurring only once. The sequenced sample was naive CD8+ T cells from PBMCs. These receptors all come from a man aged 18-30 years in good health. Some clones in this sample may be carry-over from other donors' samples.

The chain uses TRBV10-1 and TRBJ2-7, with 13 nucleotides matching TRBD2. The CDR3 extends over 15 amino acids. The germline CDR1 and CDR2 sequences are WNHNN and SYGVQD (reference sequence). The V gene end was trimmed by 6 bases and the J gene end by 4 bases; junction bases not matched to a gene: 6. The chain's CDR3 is CASSPGLAGEYEQYF. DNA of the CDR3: TGCGCCAGCAGCCCCGGACTAGCGGGAGAATACGAGCAGTACTTC.

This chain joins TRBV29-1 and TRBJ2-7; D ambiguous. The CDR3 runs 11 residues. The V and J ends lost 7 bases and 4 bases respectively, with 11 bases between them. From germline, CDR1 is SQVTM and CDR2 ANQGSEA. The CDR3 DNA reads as TGCAGCGCCAAACTGTGGTACGAGCAGTACTTC. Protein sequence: CSAKLWYEQYF.

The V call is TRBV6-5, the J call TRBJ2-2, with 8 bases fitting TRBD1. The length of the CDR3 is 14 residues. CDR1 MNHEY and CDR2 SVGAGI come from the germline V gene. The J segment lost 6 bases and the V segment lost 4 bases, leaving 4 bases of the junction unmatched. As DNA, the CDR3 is TGTGCCAGCAGTTGGTACAGGGGGGCCGGGGAGCTGTTTTTT. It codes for CASSWYRGAGELFF.

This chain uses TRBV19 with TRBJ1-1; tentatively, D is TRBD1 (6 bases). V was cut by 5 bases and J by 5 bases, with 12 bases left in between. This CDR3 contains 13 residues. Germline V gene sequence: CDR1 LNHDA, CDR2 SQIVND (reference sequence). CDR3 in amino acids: CASSQGFRTEAFF. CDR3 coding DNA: TGTGCCAGTAGTCAGGGGTTCCGGACTGAAGCTTTCTTT.

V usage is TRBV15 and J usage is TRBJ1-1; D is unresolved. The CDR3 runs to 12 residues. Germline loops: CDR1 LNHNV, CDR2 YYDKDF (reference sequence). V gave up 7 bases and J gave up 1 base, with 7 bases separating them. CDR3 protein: CATKVPNTEAFF. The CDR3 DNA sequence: TGTGCCACCAAAGTGCCGAACACTGAAGCTTTCTTT.

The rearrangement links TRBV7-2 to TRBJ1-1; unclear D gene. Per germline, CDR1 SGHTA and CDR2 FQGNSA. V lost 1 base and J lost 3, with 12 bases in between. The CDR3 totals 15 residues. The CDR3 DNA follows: TGTGCCAGCAGCTTAGATAGGCGGACGGACACTGAAGCTTTCTTT. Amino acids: CASSLDRRTDTEAFF.

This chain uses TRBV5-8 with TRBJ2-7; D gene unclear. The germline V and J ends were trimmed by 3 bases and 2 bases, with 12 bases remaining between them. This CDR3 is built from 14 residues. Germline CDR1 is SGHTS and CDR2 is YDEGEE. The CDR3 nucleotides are TGTGCCAGCAGCTGGGTTTTGACGGCCTACGAGCAGTACTTC. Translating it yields CASSWVLTAYEQYF.

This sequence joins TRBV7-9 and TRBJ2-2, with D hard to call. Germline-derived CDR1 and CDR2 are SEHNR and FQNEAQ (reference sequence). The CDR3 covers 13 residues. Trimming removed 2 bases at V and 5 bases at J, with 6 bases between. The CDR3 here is CASSLSRTGELFF. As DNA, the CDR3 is TGTGCCAGCAGCTTAAGCCGGACCGGGGAGCTGTTTTTT.

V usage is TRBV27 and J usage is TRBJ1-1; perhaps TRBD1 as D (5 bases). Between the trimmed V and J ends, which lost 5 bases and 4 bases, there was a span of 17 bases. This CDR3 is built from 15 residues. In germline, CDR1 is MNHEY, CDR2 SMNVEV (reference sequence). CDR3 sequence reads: CASSTQFREVTEAFF. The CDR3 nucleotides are TGTGCCAGCAGTACTCAATTCAGGGAAGTCACTGAAGCTTTCTTT.

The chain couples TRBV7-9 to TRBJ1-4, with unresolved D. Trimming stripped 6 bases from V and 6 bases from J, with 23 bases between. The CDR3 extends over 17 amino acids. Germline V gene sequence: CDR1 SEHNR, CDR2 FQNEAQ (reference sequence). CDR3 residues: CASRWGWEDSTHEKLFF. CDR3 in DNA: TGTGCCAGCAGATGGGGATGGGAGGATTCGACTCATGAAAAACTGTTTTTT. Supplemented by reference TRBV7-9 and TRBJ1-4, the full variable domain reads DTGVSQNPRHKITKRGQNVTFRCDPISEHNRLYWYRQTLGQGPEFLTYFQNEAQLEKSRLLSDRFSAERPKGSFSTLEIQRTEQGDSAMYLCASRWGWEDSTHEKLFFGSGTQLSVL.

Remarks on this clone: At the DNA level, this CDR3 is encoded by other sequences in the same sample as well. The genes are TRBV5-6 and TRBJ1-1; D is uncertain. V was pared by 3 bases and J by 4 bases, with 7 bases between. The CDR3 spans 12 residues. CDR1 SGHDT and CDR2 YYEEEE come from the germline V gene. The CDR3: CASSWGGTEAFF. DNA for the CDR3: TGTGCCAGCAGCTGGGGTGGCACTGAAGCTTTCTTT.

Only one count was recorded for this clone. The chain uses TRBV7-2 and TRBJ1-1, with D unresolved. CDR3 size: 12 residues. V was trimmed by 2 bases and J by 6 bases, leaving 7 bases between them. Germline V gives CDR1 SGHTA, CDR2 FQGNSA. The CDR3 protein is CASSLLFPEAFF. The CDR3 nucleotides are TGTGCCAGCAGCTTATTATTCCCTGAAGCTTTCTTT.

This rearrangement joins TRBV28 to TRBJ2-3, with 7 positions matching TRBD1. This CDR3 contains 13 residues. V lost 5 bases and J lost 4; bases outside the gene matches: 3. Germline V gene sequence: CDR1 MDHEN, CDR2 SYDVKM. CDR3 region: CASSRTGADTQYF. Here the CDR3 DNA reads TGTGCCAGCAGTCGTACAGGGGCAGATACGCAGTATTTT.

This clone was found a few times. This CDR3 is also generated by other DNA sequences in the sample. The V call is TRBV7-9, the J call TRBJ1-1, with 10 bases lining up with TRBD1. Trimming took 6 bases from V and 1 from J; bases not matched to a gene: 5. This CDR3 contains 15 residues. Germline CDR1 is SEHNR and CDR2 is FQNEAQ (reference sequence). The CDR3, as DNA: TGTGCCAGCAGATCCCGACAGGGGGCGAACACTGAAGCTTTCTTT. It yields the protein CASRSRQGANTEAFF.

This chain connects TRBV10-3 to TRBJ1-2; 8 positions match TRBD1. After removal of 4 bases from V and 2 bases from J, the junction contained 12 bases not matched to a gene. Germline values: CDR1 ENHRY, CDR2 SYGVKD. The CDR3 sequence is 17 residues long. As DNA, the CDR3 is TGTGCCATCAGTGCCCTCGTTAGGACAGGGCCCAACTATGGCTACACCTTC. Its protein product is CAISALVRTGPNYGYTF.